One and the same sample provided the 27 T cell receptor beta chains below, sequenced in a study of blood T cell repertoires in COVID-19. Clones were read by immunoSEQ multiplex PCR, and TCRdb kept only the in-frame ones, dropping some. The data contain under 200,000 clones, approximately 88% of them singletons. Sequenced sample: peripheral blood. The receptors here all came from a woman aged 60-75 years with acute or convalescent COVID-19.

This clone was picked up one time. V usage is TRBV2 and J usage is TRBJ1-2, with a weak D call TRBD1 (6 bases). V was trimmed by 3 bases and J by 1 base, leaving 12 bases between them. CDR3 size: 15 residues. Germline V gene sequence: CDR1 SNHLY, CDR2 FYNNEI. This chain's CDR3 is CASSDGQGINYGYTF. For the CDR3, the DNA is TGTGCCAGCAGTGACGGGCAGGGGATTAACTATGGCTACACCTTC.

The chain uses TRBV5-4 and TRBJ2-7; 11 bases map to TRBD1. J lost 5 bases, V lost 4 bases, and 8 bases had no gene match. The CDR3 sequence is 15 residues long. Germline V gives CDR1 SGHNT, CDR2 YYREEE (reference sequence). The CDR3: CASSPTGTGGDEQYF. In nucleotides, the CDR3 is TGTGCCAGCAGCCCGACCGGGACAGGGGGAGACGAGCAGTACTTC.

The chain uses TRBV29-1 and TRBJ1-3; no firm D call. The CDR3 covers 13 residues. Per germline, CDR1 SQVTM and CDR2 ANQGSEA. V lost 4 bases to trimming and J lost 0 bases, with 7 bases between them. The CDR3 coding sequence is TGCAGCGTTGCCCTAACCTCTGGAAACACCATATATTTT. Amino acids: CSVALTSGNTIYF.

The CDR3 here is CATSWTSGGANSHEQFF. DNA of the CDR3: TGTGCCACCAGTTGGACTAGCGGGGGGGCGAATTCCCATGAGCAGTTCTTC. The gene calls are TRBV24-1 and TRBJ2-1; 15 bases fit TRBD2. CDR3 length: 17 residues. Germline V lookup: CDR1 KGHDR, CDR2 SFDVKD. The trim removed 6 bases at V and 8 bases at J, leaving 10 bases unmatched.

This chain connects TRBV7-9 to TRBJ1-5, with D possibly matching TRBD1 (5 bases). V shed 5 bases and J shed 1 base, with 9 bases lying between them. Germline V gives CDR1 SEHNR, CDR2 FQNEAQ (reference sequence). The CDR3 covers 14 residues. CDR3 DNA: TGTGCCAGCAGCCTGACAGAGAGCAATCAGCCCCAGCATTTT. It is translated as CASSLTESNQPQHF.

The V call is TRBV6-5, the J call TRBJ2-3; no definite D call. The germline CDR1 and CDR2 sequences are MNHEY and SVGAGI. Trimming stripped 8 bases from V and 7 bases from J, with 22 bases between. This CDR3 region has 15 residues. CDR3 DNA: TGTGCCAGCGGTCACCGCCGACTTGAGATGTATACGCAGTATTTT. It translates to CASGHRRLEMYTQYF.

The genes are TRBV7-2 and TRBJ1-6, with no clear D. CDR3 length: 15 amino acids. The ends were cut back, 2 bases at V and 10 bases at J, with 15 bases in the middle. Germline V gene lookup returns CDR1 SGHTA and CDR2 FQGNSA. CDR3: CASSLSEGLGSPLHF. CDR3 in DNA: TGTGCCAGCAGCTTATCCGAGGGCCTAGGGTCACCCCTCCACTTT.

J is TRBJ1-1 and V is TRBV9; D ambiguous. This CDR3 contains 14 residues. The germline V and J ends were trimmed by 5 bases and 1 base, with 12 bases remaining between them. Germline CDR1 is SGDLS and CDR2 is YYNGEE. CDR3 loop: CASSQVGGNTEAFF. CDR3 coding DNA: TGTGCCAGCAGTCAGGTAGGAGGGAACACTGAAGCTTTCTTT.

The V and J genes are TRBV4-1 and TRBJ2-3, with 12 bases lining up with TRBD2. The V gene end was trimmed by 1 base and the J gene end by 6 bases; junction bases not matched to a gene: 5. CDR1 MGHRA and CDR2 YSYEKL come from the germline V gene. This CDR3 contains 16 residues. The CDR3 coding sequence is TGCGCCAGCAGCCAAGCGGCTAGCGGGGGGGCGGATACGCAGTATTTT. It yields the protein CASSQAASGGADTQYF.

The chain recombines TRBV15 with TRBJ1-3; no firm D call. Germline CDR1 and CDR2: LNHNV and YYDKDF (reference sequence). V was cut by 0 bases and J by 1 base, with 10 bases left in between. The CDR3 extends over 16 amino acids. In DNA form, the CDR3 reads TGTGCCACCAGCAGAGACCCCCTCGGTTCTGGAAACACCATATATTTT. Its translation: CATSRDPLGSGNTIYF.

The chain uses TRBV15 and TRBJ2-3; D perhaps matches TRBD2 (7 bases). The CDR3 is 16 residues long. Germline values: CDR1 LNHNV, CDR2 YYDKDF (reference sequence). With 1 base removed from V and 4 bases from J, the gap between germline ends came to 15 bases. In DNA, the CDR3 is TGTGCCACCAGCAGAGGGAGGGGGGGCCAGTCAGATACGCAGTATTTT. This codes for CATSRGRGGQSDTQYF.

The J gene is TRBJ1-5, the V gene TRBV4-3; 8 nucleotides match TRBD1. The CDR3 has 18 amino acids. Germline V gives CDR1 LGHNA, CDR2 YSLEER. V dropped 0 bases and J dropped 0; count of bases not matched to a gene: 7. The CDR3 region is CASSQDWTGMYSNQPQHF. CDR3 DNA: TGCGCCAGCAGCCAAGATTGGACAGGGATGTATAGCAATCAGCCCCAGCATTTT.

The chain recombines TRBV2 with TRBJ2-5, with TRBD1 matching 8 bases. The CDR3 sequence is 16 residues long. Germline CDR1 SNHLY, CDR2 FYNNEI. Germline trimming cut 3 bases from V and 1 base from J; bases unmatched to any gene: 7. CDR3 nucleotides: TGTGCCAGCAGTGAGGGAGCGACAGGGGCCCAAGAGACCCAGTACTTC. Translation: CASSEGATGAQETQYF.

This CDR3 reads CASSPGRETQYF. The CDR3 DNA sequence: TGTGCCAGCTCACCAGGGCGAGAGACCCAGTACTTC. The chain carries TRBV18 and TRBJ2-5; no definite D call. V gave up 2 bases and J gave up 4 bases, with 5 bases separating them. The CDR3 runs to 12 residues. Germline CDR1 KGHSH, CDR2 LQKENI.

J is TRBJ2-1 and V is TRBV6-5; 9 nucleotides align to TRBD1. The CDR3 length is 15 residues. The germline CDR1 and CDR2 sequences are MNHEY and SVGAGI. V shed 6 bases and J 0 bases; nucleotides not matched to a gene: 3. The CDR3 is CASRGTGSSYNEQFF. The CDR3 DNA follows: TGTGCCAGCAGGGGGACAGGGAGCTCCTACAATGAGCAGTTCTTC.

The chain joins TRBV5-1 to TRBJ2-7, with 9 positions matching TRBD2. CDR1 and CDR2 from the germline V gene are SGHRS and YFSETQ. The CDR3 consists of 16 residues. V lost 0 bases to trimming and J lost 4 bases; unmatched junction nucleotides: 8. CDR3 bases: TGCGCCAGCAGCTTGGGGCTAGCGGGGTTTGGGTACGAGCAGTACTTC. This gives the protein CASSLGLAGFGYEQYF.

The rearrangement uses TRBV28 and TRBJ1-2; TRBD1 aligns across 9 bases. Germline-derived CDR1 and CDR2 are MDHEN and SYDVKM. The CDR3 spans 15 residues. J gave up 2 bases and V 5 bases, and 6 bases lay outside the gene matches. CDR3 coding DNA: TGTGCCAGCAGTCCCGGGACAGGGCGCAACTATGGCTACACCTTC. Its protein is CASSPGTGRNYGYTF.

The rearrangement links TRBV19 to TRBJ2-5, with 9 positions matching TRBD1. Trimming at V came to 3 bases and at J to 6 bases, leaving 8 bases not matched to a gene. Germline V gene lookup returns CDR1 LNHDA and CDR2 SQIVND (reference sequence). This CDR3 is built from 15 residues. In nucleotides, the CDR3 is TGTGCCAGTAGTATCGACAGGGGGTTTGAGAAGACCCAGTACTTC. It is translated as CASSIDRGFEKTQYF.

This chain links TRBV25-1 with TRBJ2-7; D gene ambiguous. CDR3 length: 13 amino acids. Per the germline V gene, CDR1 is MGHDK and CDR2 is SYGVNS. V gave up 9 bases and J gave up 3 bases, with 15 bases separating them. CDR3 bases: TGTGCCAGTTCACATAGGAGCGACTACGAGCAGTACTTC. Translated, it gives CASSHRSDYEQYF.

The chain has TRBV2 and TRBJ2-1, with 7 bases fitting TRBD1. Per the germline V gene, CDR1 is SNHLY and CDR2 is FYNNEI. V lost 7 bases and J lost 4; bases outside the gene matches: 4. The CDR3 has 13 residues. CDR3 bases: TGTGCCAGCAATCAGGACAGGTACAATGAGCAGTTCTTC. Encoded protein: CASNQDRYNEQFF.

This clone turned up a few times. This chain connects TRBV7-2 to TRBJ1-2; unclear D gene. The V and J ends lost 1 base and 0 bases respectively, with 6 bases between them. This CDR3 has 14 amino acids. Per germline, CDR1 SGHTA and CDR2 FQGNSA. The DNA for the CDR3 is TGTGCCAGCAGCTTAGGACACGCTAACTATGGCTACACCTTC. Amino acid sequence: CASSLGHANYGYTF.

The gene calls are TRBV12-3 or TRBV12-4 and TRBJ1-2; 9 bases are a match to TRBD1. V was clipped by 6 bases and J by 2 bases; unmatched bases: 1. The CDR3 is 13 residues long. CDR3 sequence: CASRDRGNYGYTF. The DNA of the CDR3 is TGTGCCAGCAGAGACAGGGGGAACTATGGCTACACCTTC.

The sample holds one count of this clone. The rearrangement joins TRBV24-1 to TRBJ2-1; 7 bases match TRBD2. CDR1 and CDR2 from the germline V gene are KGHDR and SFDVKD. This CDR3 contains 13 residues. Trimming at V came to 4 bases and at J to 8 bases, leaving 4 bases not matched to a gene. CDR3 nucleotides: TGTGCCACCAGTGAGGTCGGGGGGTATGAGCAGTTCTTC. Its protein is CATSEVGGYEQFF.

The V call is TRBV5-1, the J call TRBJ1-4; a possible D gene is TRBD1 (5 bases). This CDR3 has 15 residues. Germline lookup yields CDR1 SGHRS and CDR2 YFSETQ. Trimming shortened V by 3 bases and J by 5 bases, and 14 bases separated the two germline ends. This CDR3 is CASSSGETANEKLFF. For the CDR3, the DNA is TGCGCCAGCAGCTCCGGTGAGACAGCGAATGAAAAACTGTTTTTT.

The rearrangement links TRBV5-1 to TRBJ1-4, with D hard to call. Trimming took off 1 base at V and 4 bases at J, with 8 bases between the two ends. Per germline, CDR1 SGHRS and CDR2 YFSETQ. The CDR3 contains 14 residues. CDR3 loop: CASSLSGGNEKLFF. CDR3 bases: TGCGCCAGCAGCTTGAGCGGAGGTAATGAAAAACTGTTTTTT.

The V gene is TRBV9, the J gene TRBJ1-2; TRBD1 matches at 7 bases. Germline V CDR1 and CDR2: SGDLS, YYNGEE. The V segment lost 3 bases and the J segment 2 bases; nucleotides outside the gene matches: 7. The CDR3 has 15 amino acids. CDR3 DNA sequence: TGTGCCAGCAGCGATCGGGACAGAGGGAACTATGGCTACACCTTC. Protein: CASSDRDRGNYGYTF.

This clone was recorded once. The rearrangement links TRBV5-4 to TRBJ2-3; 7 nucleotides match TRBD2. J was trimmed by 3 bases and V by 2 bases; bases with no gene match: 9. The CDR3 runs to 16 residues. Germline-derived CDR1 and CDR2 are SGHNT and YYREEE (reference sequence). Written as DNA, the CDR3 is TGTGCCAGCAGCTTCTGGTCTAGCGGAATAACAGATACGCAGTATTTT. Translation: CASSFWSSGITDTQYF. The variable domain in full, with the rest retrieved from reference TRBV5-4 and TRBJ2-3, is ETGVTQSPTHLIKTRGQQVTLRCSSQSGHNTVSWYQQALGQGPQFIFQYYREEENGRGNFPPRFSGLQFPNYSSELNVNALELDDSALYLCASSFWSSGITDTQYFGPGTRLTVL.